Reported below is one TCR beta chain. This specimen comes from a study of blood T cell repertoires in COVID-19. Germline assignment: CDR1 SEHNR and CDR2 FQNEAQ (reference sequence). The V and J ends lost 1 base and 5 bases, in that order; junction bases with no gene match: 9. The CDR3 sequence is 16 residues long. Method: immunoSEQ multiplex PCR; TCRdb's copy keeps in-frame clones and lacks some. This sample has approximately 190,000 clones, with around four fifths found just once. This TCR was recovered from a man between 25 and 39 years old with active or convalescent COVID-19. Sequenced: peripheral blood. This chain connects TRBV7-9 to TRBJ2-5; 8 bases agree with TRBD1. CDR3 region: CASSLGLDRGIETQYF. The CDR3 DNA reads TGTGCCAGCAGCTTAGGGCTTGACAGGGGAATCGAGACCCAGTACTTC. The full variable domain, with the rest looked up from reference TRBV7-9 and TRBJ2-5, is DTGVSQNPRHKITKRGQNVTFRCDPISEHNRLYWYRQTLGQGPEFLTYFQNEAQLEKSRLLSDRFSAERPKGSFSTLEIQRTEQGDSAMYLCASSLGLDRGIETQYFGPGTRLLVL.